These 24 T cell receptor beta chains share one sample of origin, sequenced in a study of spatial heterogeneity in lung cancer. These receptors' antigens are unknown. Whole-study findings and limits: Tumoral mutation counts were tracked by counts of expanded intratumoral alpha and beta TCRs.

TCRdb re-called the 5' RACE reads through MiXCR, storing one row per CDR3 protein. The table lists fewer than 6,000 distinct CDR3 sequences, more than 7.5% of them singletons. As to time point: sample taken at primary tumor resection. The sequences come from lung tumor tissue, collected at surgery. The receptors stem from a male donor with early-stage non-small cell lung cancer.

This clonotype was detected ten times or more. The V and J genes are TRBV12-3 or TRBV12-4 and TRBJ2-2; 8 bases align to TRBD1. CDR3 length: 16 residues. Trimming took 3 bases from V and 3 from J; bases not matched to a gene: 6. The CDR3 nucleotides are TGTGCCAGCAGTTTCGGGCAGGGGGCTGACACCGGGGAGCTGTTTTTT. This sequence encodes CASSFGQGADTGELFF.

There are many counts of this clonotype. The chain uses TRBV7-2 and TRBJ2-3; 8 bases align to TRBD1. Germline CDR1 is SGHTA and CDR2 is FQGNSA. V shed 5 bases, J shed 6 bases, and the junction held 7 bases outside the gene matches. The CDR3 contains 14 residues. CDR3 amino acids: CASSRTGGTDTQYF. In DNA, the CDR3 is TGTGCCAGCAGCCGAACAGGGGGTACCGATACGCAGTATTTT.

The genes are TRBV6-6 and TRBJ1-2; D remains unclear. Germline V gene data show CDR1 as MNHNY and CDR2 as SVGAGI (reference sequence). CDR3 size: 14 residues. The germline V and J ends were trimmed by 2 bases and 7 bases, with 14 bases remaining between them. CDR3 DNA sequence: TGTGCCAGCAGTTACGAAAGGATTACTCCTGGCTACACCTTC. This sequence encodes CASSYERITPGYTF.

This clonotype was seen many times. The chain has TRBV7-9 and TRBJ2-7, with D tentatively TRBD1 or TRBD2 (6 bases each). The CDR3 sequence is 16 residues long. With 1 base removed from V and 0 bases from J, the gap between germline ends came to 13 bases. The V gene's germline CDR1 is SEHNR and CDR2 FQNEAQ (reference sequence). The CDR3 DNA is TGTGCCAGCAGCTTAGTGGGGGGCTCCAGCTCCTACGAGCAGTACTTC. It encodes CASSLVGGSSSYEQYF.

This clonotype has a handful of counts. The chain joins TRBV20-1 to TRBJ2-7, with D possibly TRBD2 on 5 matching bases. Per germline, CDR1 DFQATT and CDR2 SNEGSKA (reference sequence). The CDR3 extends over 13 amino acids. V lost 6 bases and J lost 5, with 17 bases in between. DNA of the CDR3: TGCAGTGCCCTAGTTCGGGGTCGAAACGAGCAGTACTTC. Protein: CSALVRGRNEQYF.

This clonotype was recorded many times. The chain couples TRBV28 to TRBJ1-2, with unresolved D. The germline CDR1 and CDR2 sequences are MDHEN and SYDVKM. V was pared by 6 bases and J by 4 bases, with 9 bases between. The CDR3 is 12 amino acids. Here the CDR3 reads CASRTGGYGYTF. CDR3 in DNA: TGTGCCAGCAGGACGGGTGGCTATGGCTACACCTTC.

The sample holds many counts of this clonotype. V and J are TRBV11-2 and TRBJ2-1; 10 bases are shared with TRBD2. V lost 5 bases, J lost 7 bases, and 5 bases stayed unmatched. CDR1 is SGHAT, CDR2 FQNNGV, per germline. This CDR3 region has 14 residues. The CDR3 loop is CASSTAGGPNEQFF. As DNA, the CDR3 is TGTGCCAGCAGCACAGCGGGAGGGCCGAATGAGCAGTTCTTC.

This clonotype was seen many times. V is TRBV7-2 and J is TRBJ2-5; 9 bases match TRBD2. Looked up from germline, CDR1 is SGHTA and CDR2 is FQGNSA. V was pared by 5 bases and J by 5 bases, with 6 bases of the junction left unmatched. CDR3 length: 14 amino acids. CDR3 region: CASSPGLAGETQYF. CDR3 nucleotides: TGTGCCAGCAGCCCGGGACTAGCCGGTGAGACCCAGTACTTC.

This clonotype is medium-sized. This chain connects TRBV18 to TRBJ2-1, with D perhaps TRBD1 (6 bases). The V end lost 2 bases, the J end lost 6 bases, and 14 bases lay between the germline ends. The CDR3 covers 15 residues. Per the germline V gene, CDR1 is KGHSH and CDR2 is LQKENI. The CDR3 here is CASSPRAGEGNEQFF. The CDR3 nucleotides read TGTGCCAGCTCACCAAGGGCAGGGGAAGGCAATGAGCAGTTCTTC.

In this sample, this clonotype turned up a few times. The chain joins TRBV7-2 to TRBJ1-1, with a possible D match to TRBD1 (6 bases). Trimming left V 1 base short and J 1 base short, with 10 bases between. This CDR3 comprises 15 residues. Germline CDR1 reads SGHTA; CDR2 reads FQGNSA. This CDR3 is CASSLDRARNTEAFF. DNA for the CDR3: TGTGCCAGCAGCTTAGACAGGGCCAGGAACACTGAAGCTTTCTTT.

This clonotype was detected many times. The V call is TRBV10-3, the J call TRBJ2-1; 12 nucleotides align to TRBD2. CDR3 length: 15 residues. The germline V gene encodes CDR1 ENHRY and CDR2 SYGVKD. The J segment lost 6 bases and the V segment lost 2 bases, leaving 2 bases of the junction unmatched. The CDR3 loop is CAISEGLAGSNEQFF. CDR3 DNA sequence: TGTGCCATCAGTGAGGGACTAGCGGGATCCAATGAGCAGTTCTTC.

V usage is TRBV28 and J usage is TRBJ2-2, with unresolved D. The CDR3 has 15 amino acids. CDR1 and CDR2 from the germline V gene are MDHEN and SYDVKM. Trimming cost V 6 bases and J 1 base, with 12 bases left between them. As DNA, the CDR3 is TGTGCCAGCAGACCTACCGATCAGAACACCGGGGAGCTGTTTTTT. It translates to CASRPTDQNTGELFF. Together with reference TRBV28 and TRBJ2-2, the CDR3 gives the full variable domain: DVKVTQSSRYLVKRTGEKVFLECVQDMDHENMFWYRQDPGLGLRLIYFSYDVKMKEKGDIPEGYSVSREKKERFSLILESASTNQTSMYLCASRPTDQNTGELFFGEGSRLTVL.

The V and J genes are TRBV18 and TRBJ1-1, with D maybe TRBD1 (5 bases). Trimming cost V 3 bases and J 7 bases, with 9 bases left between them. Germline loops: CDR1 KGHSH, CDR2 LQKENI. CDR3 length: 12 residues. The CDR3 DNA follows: TGTGCCAGCTCACCGGAACAGGTTGAAGCTTTCTTT. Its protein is CASSPEQVEAFF.

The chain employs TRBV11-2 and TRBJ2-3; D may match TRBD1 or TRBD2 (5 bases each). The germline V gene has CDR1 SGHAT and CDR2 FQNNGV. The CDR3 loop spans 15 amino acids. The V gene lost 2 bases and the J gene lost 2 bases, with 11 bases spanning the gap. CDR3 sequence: CASSLWGRATDTQYF. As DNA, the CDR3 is TGTGCCAGCAGCTTATGGGGACGGGCCACAGATACGCAGTATTTT.

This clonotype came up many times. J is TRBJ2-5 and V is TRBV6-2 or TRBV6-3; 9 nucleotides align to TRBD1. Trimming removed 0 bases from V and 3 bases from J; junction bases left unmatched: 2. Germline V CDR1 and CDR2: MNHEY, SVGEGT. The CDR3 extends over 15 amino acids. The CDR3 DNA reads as TGTGCCAGCAGTTACTCAGGGGACAGGGAAGAGACCCAGTACTTC. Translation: CASSYSGDREETQYF.

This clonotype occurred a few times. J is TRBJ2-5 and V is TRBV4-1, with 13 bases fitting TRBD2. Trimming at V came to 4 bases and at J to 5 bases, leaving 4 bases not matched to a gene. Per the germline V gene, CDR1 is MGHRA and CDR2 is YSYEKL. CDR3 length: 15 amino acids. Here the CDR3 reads CASSPGLAGDETQYF. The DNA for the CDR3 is TGCGCCAGCAGCCCAGGACTAGCGGGAGATGAGACCCAGTACTTC.

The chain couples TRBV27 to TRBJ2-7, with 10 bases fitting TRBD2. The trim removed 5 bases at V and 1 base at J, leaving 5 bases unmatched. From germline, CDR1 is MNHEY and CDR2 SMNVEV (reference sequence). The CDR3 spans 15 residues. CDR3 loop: CASSPGTSASYEQYF. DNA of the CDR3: TGTGCCAGCAGTCCGGGGACTAGCGCATCCTACGAGCAGTACTTC.

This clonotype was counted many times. CDR3 residues: CASSDRWANEKLFF. The CDR3 DNA is TGTGCCAGCAGCGATAGATGGGCTAATGAAAAACTGTTTTTT. The V and J genes are TRBV6-1 and TRBJ1-4; no firm D call. V dropped 6 bases and J dropped 3 bases, with 11 bases sitting between them. Germline V gives CDR1 MNHNS, CDR2 SASEGT. CDR3 length: 14 amino acids.

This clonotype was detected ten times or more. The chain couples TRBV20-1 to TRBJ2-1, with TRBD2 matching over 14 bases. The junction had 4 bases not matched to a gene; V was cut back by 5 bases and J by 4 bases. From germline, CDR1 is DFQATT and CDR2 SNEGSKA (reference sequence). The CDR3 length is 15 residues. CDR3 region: CSAGLAGGTYNEQFF. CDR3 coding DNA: TGCAGTGCTGGACTAGCGGGGGGAACATACAATGAGCAGTTCTTC.

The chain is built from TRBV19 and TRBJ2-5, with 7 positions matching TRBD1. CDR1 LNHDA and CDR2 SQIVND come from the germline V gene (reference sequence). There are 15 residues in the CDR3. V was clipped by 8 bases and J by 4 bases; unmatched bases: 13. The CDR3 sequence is CASAQFSPGGETQYF. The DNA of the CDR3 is TGTGCCAGTGCACAATTTTCCCCAGGGGGAGAGACCCAGTACTTC.

This CDR3 reads CASSGLAGGSSYNEQFF. The CDR3, as DNA: TGTGCCAGCAGCGGACTAGCGGGGGGGAGCTCCTACAATGAGCAGTTCTTC. The V and J genes are TRBV2 and TRBJ2-1, with TRBD2 identical over 15 bases. The J segment lost 0 bases and the V segment lost 6 bases, leaving 3 bases of the junction unmatched. Germline-derived CDR1 and CDR2 are SNHLY and FYNNEI. The CDR3 has 17 amino acids.

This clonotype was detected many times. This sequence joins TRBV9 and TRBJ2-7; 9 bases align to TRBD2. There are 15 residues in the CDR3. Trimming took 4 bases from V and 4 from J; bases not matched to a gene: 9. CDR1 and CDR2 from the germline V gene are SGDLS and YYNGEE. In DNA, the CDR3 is TGTGCCAGCAGCCGTGATCGACTAGCGGTGTACGAGCAGTACTTC. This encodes CASSRDRLAVYEQYF.

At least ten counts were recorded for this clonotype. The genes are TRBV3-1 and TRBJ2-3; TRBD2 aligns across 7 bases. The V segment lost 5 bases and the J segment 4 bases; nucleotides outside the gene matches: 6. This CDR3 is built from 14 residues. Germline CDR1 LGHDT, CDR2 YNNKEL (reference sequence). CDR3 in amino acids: CASSWEGSPDTQYF. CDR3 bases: TGTGCCAGCAGCTGGGAGGGAAGCCCAGATACGCAGTATTTT.

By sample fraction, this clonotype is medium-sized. CDR3 residues: CASSAQVRETQYF. In nucleotides, the CDR3 is TGTGCCAGCAGTGCTCAGGTACGGGAGACCCAGTACTTC. This chain uses TRBV27 with TRBJ2-5; unclear D gene. Germline V lookup: CDR1 MNHEY, CDR2 SMNVEV (reference sequence). This CDR3 is built from 13 residues. V dropped 5 bases and J dropped 5 bases, with 12 bases sitting between them.